This record looks at one TCR beta chain sequence and its context. The antigen remains undetermined. The assay was carried out at the deep level. TCRdb's copy holds only in-frame clones and misses some; the assay was immunoSEQ multiplex PCR. There are about a million clones in the sample; around three quarters occur only once, and roughly 0.9% lies in the top ten. The V end lost 3 bases, the J end lost 4 bases, and 9 bases lay between the germline ends. From germline, CDR1 is KGHSH and CDR2 LQKENI. The CDR3 consists of 13 residues. The data are from a study of shared clonotypes between healthy human individuals. Study results and limitations: Investigators expected sequencing depth to affect clonotype sharing among donors. Only a few donors were included, so the genetic and exposure-history diversity represented was limited.

The clonotype comes from a man aged 18 to 35 in good health. Some clones in this sample may be carry-over from other donors' samples. The sample comprised memory CD4+ T cells from PBMCs. The subset was: CD45RA-negative fraction. The V gene is TRBV18, the J gene TRBJ1-2; D remains unclear. In DNA form, the CDR3 reads TGTGCCAGCTCACCGGCCTCGGTCTATGGCTACACCTTC. Residues: CASSPASVYGYTF.